Included here is one TCR beta chain sequence, with context. Its specificity is not known. The same CDR3 can be traced to other DNA sequences in this sample. This sample is part of a study of shared clonotypes between healthy human individuals. Several immunoSEQ plates received, in even portions, the genomic DNA of each subset. The table came from immunoSEQ multiplex PCR; TCRdb's copy has only in-frame clones and leaves some out. The data show some 1.5 million clones, about 98% seen once. Notes on the study in general: Memory subsets generally showed lower estimated richness than naive subsets. The study drew on few donors, limiting represented genetic and exposure-history diversity.

All donors were healthy HIV-negative adults lacking recent acute infections or vaccinations. The CDR3 has 14 amino acids. Trimming took off 2 bases at V and 3 bases at J, with 10 bases between the two ends. The V gene's germline CDR1 is ENHRY and CDR2 SYGVKD. This clonotype originated in a man younger than 40 in good health. This chain uses TRBV10-3 with TRBJ1-2, with D maybe TRBD1 (5 bases). The sequencing sample was made of naive CD4+ T cells sorted from blood. Specified subset: CD45RA+ positively selected. The CDR3 DNA sequence: TGTGCCATCAGTGAGCAGGGTGGCGACTATGGCTACACCTTC. It translates to CAISEQGGDYGYTF.